Each of the 20 T cell receptor beta chains below was sequenced from the same sample in a study of human T cells and chemical hapten exposure. Time point noted: pre-sensitization, week 0. The treatment here: therapeutic diphenylcyclopropenone sensitization with weekly scalp DPC. Each CDR3 protein is one row after TCRdb ran MiXCR on the RACE reads. The sample shows 35,000 to 50,000 distinct CDR3 sequences, roughly 10% of them seen only once. The specimen comprised whole blood, sampled in connection with sensitization to the hapten diphenylcyclopropenone (DPC). The receptor set was obtained from a man aged 25 to 40 with alopecia areata. Some clones in this sample may be carry-over from other donors' samples.

This clonotype was seen a handful of times. V usage is TRBV6-2 or TRBV6-3 and J usage is TRBJ2-7, with a tentative D call TRBD2 (5 bases). The CDR3 runs to 14 residues. CDR1 MNHEY and CDR2 SVGEGT come from the germline V gene. V was cut by 7 bases and J by 4 bases, with 17 bases left in between. DNA of the CDR3: TGTGCCAGCAAAACCGATGGACTGACTTACGAGCAGTACGTC. It is translated as CASKTDGLTYEQYV.

This clonotype was observed many times. V gene TRBV18 combines with J gene TRBJ1-1; tentative D call: TRBD1 (5 bases). V was shortened by 3 bases and J by 10 bases, with 15 bases between the two germline ends. In germline, CDR1 is KGHSH, CDR2 LQKENI. This CDR3 has 13 amino acids. CDR3: CASSPLSEGRAFF. CDR3 sequence (DNA): TGTGCCAGCTCACCTCTATCGGAGGGGAGAGCTTTCTTT. Supplemented by reference TRBV18 and TRBJ1-1, the full variable domain reads NAGVMQNPRHLVRRRGQEARLRCSPMKGHSHVYWYRQLPEEGLKFMVYLQKENIIDESGMPKERFSAEFPKEGPSILRIQQVVRGDSAAYFCASSPLSEGRAFFGQGTRLTVV.

The chain joins TRBV12-3 or TRBV12-4 to TRBJ2-3, with 7 bases that match TRBD1. The CDR3 runs to 17 residues. The trim removed 6 bases at V and 2 bases at J, leaving 14 bases unmatched. The CDR3 nucleotides are TGTGCCAGCAGCTCCTCCTCGACAGGGTTCACCACAGATACGCAGTATTTT. Translation: CASSSSSTGFTTDTQYF.

J is TRBJ2-1 and V is TRBV7-9, with TRBD2 matching 10 bases. This CDR3 is 17 amino acids long. Germline V gives CDR1 SEHNR, CDR2 FQNEAQ (reference sequence). V lost 7 bases, J lost 1 base, and 10 bases stayed unmatched. As DNA, the CDR3 is TGTGCCAGCACCGCGACTAGCGGGCAAATTTCCTACAATGAGCAGTTCTTC. Its translation is CASTATSGQISYNEQFF.

The rearrangement links TRBV11-1 to TRBJ1-3, with D uncertain. CDR3 length: 14 residues. V was clipped by 5 bases and J by 4 bases, with 12 bases between them. Germline V gene data show CDR1 as SGHAT and CDR2 as FQDESV (reference sequence). The CDR3 reads CASSGWLGGNTIYF. The CDR3 coding sequence is TGTGCCAGCAGCGGCTGGTTAGGCGGAAACACCATATATTTT.

V gene TRBV14 combines with J gene TRBJ1-6; a possible D gene is TRBD1 (6 bases). Trimming left V 2 bases short and J 10 bases short, with 15 bases between. The CDR3 sequence is 15 residues long. CDR1 is SGHDN, CDR2 FVKESK, per germline. CDR3 DNA: TGTGCCAGCAGCCAATACGGACAGCCAAGATCACCCCTCCACTTT. This encodes CASSQYGQPRSPLHF.

The table lists this clonotype with a few counts. This chain links TRBV11-3 with TRBJ2-1, with D perhaps given as TRBD1 or TRBD2 (5 bases each). CDR1 SGHNT and CDR2 YENEEA come from the germline V gene. The germline V and J ends were trimmed by 1 base and 2 bases, with 12 bases remaining between them. The CDR3 length is 16 residues. CDR3 sequence (DNA): TGTGCCAGCAGCTTAGGGGGACCCGGGACCTACAATGAGCAGTTCTTC. Translation: CASSLGGPGTYNEQFF. Based on the CDR3 plus reference TRBV11-3 and TRBJ2-1, the full variable domain is EAGVVQSPRYKIIEKKQPVAFWCNPISGHNTLYWYLQNLGQGPELLIRYENEEAVDDSQLPKDRFSAERLKGVDSTLKIQPAELGDSAVYLCASSLGGPGTYNEQFFGPGTRLTVL.

Only a few counts were recorded for this clonotype. The rearrangement uses TRBV29-1 and TRBJ1-1, with unresolved D. This CDR3 has 14 residues. Germline V gene sequence: CDR1 SQVTM, CDR2 ANQGSEA. Trimming removed 6 bases at V and 0 bases at J, with 14 bases between. CDR3 in amino acids: CSVKGTIMNTEAFF. CDR3 DNA sequence: TGCAGCGTGAAGGGTACGATCATGAACACTGAAGCTTTCTTT.

This clonotype has just a few counts. The J gene is TRBJ1-5, the V gene TRBV5-6; 9 nucleotides align to TRBD1. Losses at the gene ends were 3 bases for V and 6 bases for J; bases not matched to a gene: 4. CDR3 size: 14 residues. The germline V gene has CDR1 SGHDT and CDR2 YYEEEE. The CDR3 region has the DNA TGTGCCAGCAGCTCAGGGACAGGGCTTCAGCCCCAGCATTTT. It encodes CASSSGTGLQPQHF.

This clonotype was seen at least ten times. The genes are TRBV6-4 and TRBJ1-1; TRBD1 might be the D (5 bases). Germline CDR1 reads MRHNA; CDR2 reads SNTAGT. V gave up 4 bases and J gave up 7 bases, with 13 bases separating them. The CDR3 consists of 13 residues. The CDR3, as DNA: TGTGCCAGCAGTGCTTCGGGGCAGAGTGAAGCTTTCTTT. It encodes CASSASGQSEAFF.

The chain carries TRBV2 and TRBJ2-1, with 7 bases fitting TRBD1. Per the germline V gene, CDR1 is SNHLY and CDR2 is FYNNEI. This CDR3 is built from 15 residues. V was pared by 6 bases and J by 2 bases, with 7 bases of the junction left unmatched. The CDR3 spells CASRLGQRPYNEQFF. The CDR3, as DNA: TGTGCCAGCAGGTTGGGACAGAGGCCCTACAATGAGCAGTTCTTC. The full variable domain, completed using reference TRBV2 and TRBJ2-1, is EPEVTQTPSHQVTQMGQEVILRCVPISNHLYFYWYRQILGQKVEFLVSFYNNEISEKSEIFDDQFSVERPDGSNFTLKIRSTKLEDSAMYFCASRLGQRPYNEQFFGPGTRLTVL.

Here the CDR3 reads CASGFVKPANYGYTF. CDR3 DNA: TGTGCTAGTGGTTTTGTGAAACCTGCTAACTATGGCTACACCTTC. The chain employs TRBV12-5 and TRBJ1-2, with D uncertain. Germline CDR1 LGHNT, CDR2 FRNRAP. The CDR3 spans 15 residues. V lost 3 bases and J 0 bases, leaving 11 bases between the germline ends. Full variable domain (missing parts from reference TRBV12-5 and TRBJ1-2): DARVTQTPRHKVTEMGQEVTMRCQPILGHNTVFWYRQTMMQGLELLAYFRNRAPLDDSGMPKDRFSAEMPDATLATLKIQPSEPRDSAVYFCASGFVKPANYGYTFGSGTRLTVV.

Comment on this clonotype: A much larger clone sits a single nucleotide away, making a read error possible. The chain recombines TRBV24-1 with TRBJ1-5; D unclear. The CDR3 is 14 residues long. The V gene's germline CDR1 is KGHDR and CDR2 SFDVKD. Trimming shortened V by 5 bases and J by 4 bases, and 11 bases separated the two germline ends. CDR3 sequence: CATSASQSNQPQHF. The CDR3 region has the DNA TGTGCCACCAGTGCGAGCCAATCTAATCAGCCCCAGCATTTT.

This clonotype has at least ten counts. This sequence joins TRBV11-2 and TRBJ2-1; 11 bases map to TRBD1. V lost 4 bases to trimming and J lost 5 bases; unmatched junction nucleotides: 7. The CDR3 extends over 16 amino acids. Germline V lookup: CDR1 SGHAT, CDR2 FQNNGV. The CDR3 nucleotides read TGTGCCAGCAGCTCTCTCCGGGACAGGGGGGACAATGAGCAGTTCTTC. Amino acids: CASSSLRDRGDNEQFF.

The table lists this clonotype with many counts. This chain joins TRBV30 and TRBJ1-3, with D hard to call. Trimming took off 0 bases at V and 0 bases at J, with 24 bases between the two ends. The germline V gene encodes CDR1 GTSNPN and CDR2 SVGIG (reference sequence). The CDR3 runs 20 residues. The CDR3 bases are TGTGCCTGGAGTGTATCGGTCTTGTGTCAGCACCTTCCCTCTGGAAACACCATATATTTT. This gives the protein CAWSVSVLCQHLPSGNTIYF. Full variable domain (missing parts from reference TRBV30 and TRBJ1-3): SQTIHQWPATLVQPVGSPLSLECTVEGTSNPNLYWYRQAAGRGLQLLFYSVGIGQISSEVPQNLSASRPQDRQFILSSKKLLLSDSGFYLCAWSVSVLCQHLPSGNTIYFGEGSWLTVV.

This clonotype has just a few counts. This chain's CDR3 is CASSLAPTVRNEKLFF. The DNA for the CDR3 is TGTGCCAGCAGCTTAGCCCCGACAGTAAGAAATGAAAAACTGTTTTTT. This sequence joins TRBV7-2 and TRBJ1-4; tentatively, D is TRBD1 (5 bases). The CDR3 covers 16 residues. Deletions cut 0 bases from V and 5 bases from J, with 13 bases between. Germline assignment: CDR1 SGHTA and CDR2 FQGNSA.

This clonotype was seen repeatedly, ten times or more. The V gene is TRBV4-3, the J gene TRBJ2-3; D unclear. The germline V gene has CDR1 LGHNA and CDR2 YSLEER. This CDR3 region has 14 residues. Trimming took off 6 bases at V and 0 bases at J, with 10 bases between the two ends. The CDR3: CASSSRSSTDTQYF. CDR3 bases: TGCGCCAGCAGTTCGAGGTCGAGCACAGATACGCAGTATTTT.

This clonotype occurred many times. The V gene is TRBV29-1, the J gene TRBJ2-1, with D possibly matching TRBD2 (6 bases). V lost 4 bases and J 9 bases, leaving 10 bases between the germline ends. This CDR3 is 11 amino acids long. The germline gives CDR1 SQVTM, CDR2 ANQGSEA. CDR3 residues: CSVGLEGEQFF. The DNA of the CDR3 is TGCAGCGTTGGACTAGAGGGTGAGCAGTTCTTC.

V usage is TRBV12-3 or TRBV12-4 and J usage is TRBJ1-2; no definite D call. The CDR3 totals 15 residues. V was trimmed by 3 bases and J by 3 bases, leaving 14 bases between them. The CDR3 spells CASSFFFPGHYGYTF. The CDR3 DNA is TGTGCCAGCAGTTTCTTTTTCCCCGGGCACTATGGCTACACCTTC.

The chain uses TRBV10-3 and TRBJ1-4; D gene ambiguous. Germline CDR1 and CDR2: ENHRY and SYGVKD. The CDR3 runs 15 residues. The V gene lost 0 bases and the J gene lost 3 bases, with 8 bases spanning the gap. CDR3 region: CAISESGGPNEKLFF. CDR3 bases: TGTGCCATCAGTGAGTCGGGAGGACCTAATGAAAAACTGTTTTTT.